The T cell receptor (beta chain) under discussion was sequenced for a study of high-grade serous ovarian cancer treatment subgroups. Broader study findings: Only CDR3 was analyzed; CDR1 and CDR2 were not.

Germline CDR1 and CDR2: SGHVS and FQNEAQ. Unmatched junction bases numbered 11, after V lost 2 bases and J lost 7 bases. This CDR3 contains 17 residues. Repertoires were generated with immunoSEQ multiplex PCR, while TCRdb's copy carries only in-frame clones and drops some. The sample carries around 20,000 clones, around 75% recorded once. Concerning this clone itself: Its antigen is not identified.

Tumor tissue was taken before any definitive surgery or chemotherapy was given. This sequence joins TRBV7-8 and TRBJ2-1; the match to TRBD2 covers 10 bases. Input material: tumor tissue. The clonotype was recovered from a human donor with high-grade serous ovarian cancer. This chain's CDR3 is CASSLQGVGSGRNEQFF. The CDR3 coding sequence is TGTGCCAGCAGCTTACAGGGGGTTGGTAGCGGGAGGAATGAGCAGTTCTTC.